This entry describes one T cell receptor beta chain. The antigen is not known. The sample belongs to a study of Ad26.COV2.S vaccination and SARS-CoV-2 variants. Regarding the study as a whole: The TCR breadth and depth analyses may have produced an underestimate of total T cell responses.

Clones were read by immunoSEQ multiplex PCR, and TCRdb kept only the in-frame ones, dropping some. In the table there are 350,000 to 450,000 clones, around nine tenths of which are singletons. Germline CDR1 is SGHTA and CDR2 is FQGNSA. V lost 5 bases and J lost 6; bases outside the gene matches: 8. CDR3 length: 16 residues. Sample treatment: about 20 received Ad26.COV2.S at low or high dose, single or two shots; roughly five received placebo; per-sample allocation not given. Collection of the samples took place on day 63 after the first injection of vaccine or placebo. The sample came from a Boston adult aged 18-55 years.

The source was peripheral blood, collected in a trial of Ad26.COV2.S vaccine versus placebo. This receptor was taken from a person aged 18-65 years who received the Ad26.COV2.S COVID-19 vaccine or a placebo. The chain is built from TRBV7-2 and TRBJ1-6; TRBD1 aligns across 9 bases. The CDR3 is CASSTLRTGVNSPLHF. CDR3 nucleotide sequence: TGTGCCAGCAGCACCCTTAGGACAGGGGTTAATTCACCCCTCCACTTT.